This T cell receptor beta chain was found in a study of T cell changes during pregnancy in multiple sclerosis. Germline CDR1 reads SGHRS; CDR2 reads YFSETQ. There are 16 residues in the CDR3. Trimming cost V 0 bases and J 1 base, with 14 bases left between them. Assay used: immunoSEQ multiplex PCR; TCRdb lists only in-frame clones, some missing. The table lists just under 100,000 clones, around 93% of them singletons, with roughly 0.95% in the top ten. The chain is built from TRBV5-1 and TRBJ2-7; D is perhaps TRBD1 (5 bases). The source of this sequence is a female donor with multiple sclerosis, enrolled in a pregnancy study. Sequencing was performed on peripheral blood, taken after pregnancy. CDR3 loop: CASSLGLRGQSYEQYF. CDR3 DNA: TGCGCCAGCAGCTTGGGTCTTAGGGGTCAGTCCTACGAGCAGTACTTC.